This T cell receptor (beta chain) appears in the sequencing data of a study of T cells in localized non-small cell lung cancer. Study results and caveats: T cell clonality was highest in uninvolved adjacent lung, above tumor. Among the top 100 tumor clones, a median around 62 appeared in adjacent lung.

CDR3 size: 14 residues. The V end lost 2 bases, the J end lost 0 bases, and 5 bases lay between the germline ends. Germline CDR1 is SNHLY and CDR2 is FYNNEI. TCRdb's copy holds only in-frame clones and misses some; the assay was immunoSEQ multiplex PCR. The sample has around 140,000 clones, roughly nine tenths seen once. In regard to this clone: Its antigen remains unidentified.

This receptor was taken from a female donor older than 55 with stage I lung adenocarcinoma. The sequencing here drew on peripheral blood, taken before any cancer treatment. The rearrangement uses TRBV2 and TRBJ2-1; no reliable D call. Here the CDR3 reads CASSEMSSYNEQFF. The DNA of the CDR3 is TGTGCCAGCAGTGAAATGAGCTCCTACAATGAGCAGTTCTTC.